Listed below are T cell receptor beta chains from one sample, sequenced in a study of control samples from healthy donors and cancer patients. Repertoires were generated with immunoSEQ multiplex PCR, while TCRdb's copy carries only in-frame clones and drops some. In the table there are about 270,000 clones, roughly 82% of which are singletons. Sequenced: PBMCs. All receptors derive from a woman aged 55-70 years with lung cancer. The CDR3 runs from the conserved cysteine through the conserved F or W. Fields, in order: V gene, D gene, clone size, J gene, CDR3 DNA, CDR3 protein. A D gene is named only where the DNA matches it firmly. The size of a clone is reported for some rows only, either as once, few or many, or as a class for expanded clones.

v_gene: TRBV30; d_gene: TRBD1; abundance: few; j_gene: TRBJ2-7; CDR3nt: TGTGCCTGGAGTGTACGTGTAGGACAGGGGGTGAACGAGCAGTACTTC; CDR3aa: CAWSVRVGQGVNEQYF
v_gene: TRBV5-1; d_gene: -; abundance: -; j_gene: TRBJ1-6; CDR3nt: TGCGCCAGCAGCTTGGATCGGAATTCACCCCTCCACTTT; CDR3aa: CASSLDRNSPLHF
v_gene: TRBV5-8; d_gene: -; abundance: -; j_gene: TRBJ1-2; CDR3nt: TGTGCCAGCAGCTTGGTCAGGTCTTCCTATGGCTACACCTTC; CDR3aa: CASSLVRSSYGYTF
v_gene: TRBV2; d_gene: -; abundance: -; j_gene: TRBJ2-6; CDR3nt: TGTGCCAGCAGTGAAGCGTCGGGTTCTGGGGCCAACGTCCTGACTTTC; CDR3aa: CASSEASGSGANVLTF
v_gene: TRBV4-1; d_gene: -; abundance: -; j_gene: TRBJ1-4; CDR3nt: TGCGCCAGCAGCCAAGATCCGAATAATGAAAAACTGTTTTTT; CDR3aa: CASSQDPNNEKLFF
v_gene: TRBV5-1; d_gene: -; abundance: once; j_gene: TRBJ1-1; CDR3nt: TGCGCCAGCAGCCCGGGAACGAACACTGAAGCTTTCTTT; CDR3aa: CASSPGTNTEAFF
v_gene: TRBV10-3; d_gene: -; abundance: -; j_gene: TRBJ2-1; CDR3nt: TGTGCCATCAGTGGGGTCCAGGGGTCCGACGATGAGCAGTTCTTC; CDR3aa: CAISGVQGSDDEQFF
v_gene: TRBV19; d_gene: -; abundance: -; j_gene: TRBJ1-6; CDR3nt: TGTGCCAGTAGTATAGGGGCAGAATATAATTCACCCCTCCACTTT; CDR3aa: CASSIGAEYNSPLHF
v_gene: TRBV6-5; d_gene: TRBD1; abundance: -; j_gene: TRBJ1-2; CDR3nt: TGTGCCAGCAGTTACTCGAACTCCTTGACAGGGGACGGCTACACCTTC; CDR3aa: CASSYSNSLTGDGYTF
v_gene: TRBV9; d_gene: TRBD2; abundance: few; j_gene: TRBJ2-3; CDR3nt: TGTGCCAGCAGCGCTAGCGGGGGGACTAGCACAGATACGCAGTATTTT; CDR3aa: CASSASGGTSTDTQYF
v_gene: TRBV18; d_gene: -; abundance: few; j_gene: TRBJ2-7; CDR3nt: TGTGCCAGCTCAGAAAAGGGTAAGGGCGAGCAGTACTTC; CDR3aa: CASSEKGKGEQYF
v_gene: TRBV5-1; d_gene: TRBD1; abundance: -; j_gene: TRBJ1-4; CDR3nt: TGCGCCAGCAGCAAGGGAGGGGGCGGTAATGAAAAACTGTTTTTT; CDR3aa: CASSKGGGGNEKLFF
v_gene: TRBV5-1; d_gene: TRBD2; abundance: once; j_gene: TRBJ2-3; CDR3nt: TGCGCCAGCAGCTTAGGACTAGCGTCAGATACGCAGTATTTT; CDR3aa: CASSLGLASDTQYF
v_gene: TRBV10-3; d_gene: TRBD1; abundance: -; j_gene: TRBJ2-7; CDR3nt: TGTGCCATCAGTGACGGACAGGCCGTAAATGAGCAGTACTTC; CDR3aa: CAISDGQAVNEQYF
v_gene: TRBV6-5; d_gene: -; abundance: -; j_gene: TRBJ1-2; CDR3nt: TGTGCCAGCAGTCGGGCAGGGAACTATGGCTACACCTTC; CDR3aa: CASSRAGNYGYTF
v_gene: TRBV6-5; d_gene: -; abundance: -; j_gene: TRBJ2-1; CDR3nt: TGTGCCAGCAGTTACTTGCAGTACAATGAGCAGTTCTTC; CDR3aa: CASSYLQYNEQFF
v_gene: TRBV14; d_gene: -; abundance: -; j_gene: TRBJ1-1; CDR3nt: TGTGCCAGCAGCCAAGAGCTGAACACTGAAGCTTTCTTT; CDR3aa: CASSQELNTEAFF
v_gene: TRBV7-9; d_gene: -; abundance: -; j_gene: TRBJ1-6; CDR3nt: TGTGCCAGCAGCTTAGTGGGTTTACCCCTCCACTTT; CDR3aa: CASSLVGLPLHF
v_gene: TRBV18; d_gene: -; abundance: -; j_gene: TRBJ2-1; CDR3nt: TGTGCCAGCTCACGAACGGAACTAGATGATGATGAGCAGTTCTTC; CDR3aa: CASSRTELDDDEQFF
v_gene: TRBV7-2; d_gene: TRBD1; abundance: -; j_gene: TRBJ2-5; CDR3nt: TGTGCCAGCAGCCTAGACGGGACAGGGATTCCAGAGACCCAGTACTTC; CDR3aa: CASSLDGTGIPETQYF
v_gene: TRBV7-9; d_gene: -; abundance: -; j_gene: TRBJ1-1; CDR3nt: TGTGCCAGCAGCGTTCCAGGACACTCGAACACTGAAGCTTTCTTT; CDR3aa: CASSVPGHSNTEAFF
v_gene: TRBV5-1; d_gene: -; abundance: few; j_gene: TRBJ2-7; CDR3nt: TGCGCCAGCAGCTTGGTAGGATACGAGCAGTACTTC; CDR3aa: CASSLVGYEQYF
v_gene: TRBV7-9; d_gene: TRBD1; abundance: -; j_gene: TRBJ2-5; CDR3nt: TGTGCCAGCAGCTTACAACAGGGGTTGGAGACCCAGTACTTC; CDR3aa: CASSLQQGLETQYF
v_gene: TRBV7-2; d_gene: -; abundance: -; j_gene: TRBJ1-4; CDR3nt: TGTGCCAGCAGCTTAGTTCAAGGGCAGCGTAATGAAAAACTGTTTTTT; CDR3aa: CASSLVQGQRNEKLFF
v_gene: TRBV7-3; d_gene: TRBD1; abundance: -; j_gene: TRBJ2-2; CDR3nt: TGTGCCACCGACCCCGGGACAGGGGGACCCGGGGAGCTGTTTTTT; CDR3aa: CATDPGTGGPGELFF
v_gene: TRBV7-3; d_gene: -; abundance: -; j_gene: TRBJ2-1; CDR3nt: TGTGCCAGCAGCCAAGCGGCGGGTGAGCAGTTCTTC; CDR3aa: CASSQAAGEQFF